These T cell receptor beta chains were read from a single sample in a study of cytomegalovirus exposure and HLA in healthy donors. The data were produced by immunoSEQ multiplex PCR, yet TCRdb's version contains in-frame clones alone and is incomplete. Among roughly 60,000 clones, approximately 96% were seen once, and the ten largest hold just over 0.9%. The material sequenced was PBMCs. The receptors shown here come from a man aged 18 to 30 in good health and CMV-seronegative. CDR3s include the opening cysteine and the closing phenylalanine or tryptophan. Fields, in order: CDR3 DNA, CDR3 protein, D gene, J gene, V gene, clone size. The D gene is left open where the match is weak. Clone size is stated in some rows and not others, as once, few, many or a class when expanded.

CDR3 DNA: TGCGCCAGCAGCTTCGGGGGACAGGGAAGGAATGGCTACACCTTC; CDR3 protein: CASSFGGQGRNGYTF; D gene: TRBD1; J gene: TRBJ1-2; V gene: TRBV5-1; clone size: -
CDR3 DNA: TGTGCCAGCAGCTCGGGACGGGGACTCATTCAGCCCCAGCATTTT; CDR3 protein: CASSSGRGLIQPQHF; D gene: -; J gene: TRBJ1-5; V gene: TRBV7-9; clone size: -
CDR3 DNA: TGTGCCAGCAGCTTAGTGCGGTCACAAGAGACCCAGTACTTC; CDR3 protein: CASSLVRSQETQYF; D gene: -; J gene: TRBJ2-5; V gene: TRBV7-9; clone size: -
CDR3 DNA: TGTGCCAGCAGTGAGTTGGTAGGGGGCGACTTCGAGACCCAGTACTTC; CDR3 protein: CASSELVGGDFETQYF; D gene: TRBD1; J gene: TRBJ2-5; V gene: TRBV25-1; clone size: -
CDR3 DNA: TGTGCCAGCTCACCGCCCGACAGCTTCTCTGGAAACACCATATATTTT; CDR3 protein: CASSPPDSFSGNTIYF; D gene: -; J gene: TRBJ1-3; V gene: TRBV18; clone size: -
CDR3 DNA: TGCAGCGTTGCGGTGATTTTGGTTGGCTACACCTTC; CDR3 protein: CSVAVILVGYTF; D gene: -; J gene: TRBJ1-2; V gene: TRBV29-1; clone size: -
CDR3 DNA: TGTGCCAGCAGTGAAGTGCTAGCGGGATTGGGGAAGCAGTACTTC; CDR3 protein: CASSEVLAGLGKQYF; D gene: TRBD2; J gene: TRBJ2-7; V gene: TRBV2; clone size: -
CDR3 DNA: TGCGCCAGCAGCCAAGCGGGACAAACGAGGCCCATATATTTT; CDR3 protein: CASSQAGQTRPIYF; D gene: -; J gene: TRBJ1-3; V gene: TRBV4-3; clone size: -
CDR3 DNA: TGTGCCAGCAGTGAGACTAGCGGGAGGGCCCTCGGCACAGATACGCAGTATTTT; CDR3 protein: CASSETSGRALGTDTQYF; D gene: TRBD2; J gene: TRBJ2-3; V gene: TRBV2; clone size: -
CDR3 DNA: TGTGCCTGGTGTAGCGGGAAATATAACGTGCAGTACTTC; CDR3 protein: CAWCSGKYNVQYF; D gene: TRBD2; J gene: TRBJ2-7; V gene: TRBV30; clone size: -
CDR3 DNA: TGTGCCAGCGGGGGGGCCTGGGGCATGAACACTGAAGCTTTCTTT; CDR3 protein: CASGGAWGMNTEAFF; D gene: -; J gene: TRBJ1-1; V gene: TRBV19; clone size: -
CDR3 DNA: TGTGCCTGGAGTAAGCGGGAGGGACTCGGGGAGCTGTTTTTT; CDR3 protein: CAWSKREGLGELFF; D gene: TRBD2; J gene: TRBJ2-2; V gene: TRBV30; clone size: -
CDR3 DNA: TGTGCCAGCAGCCCCGACAGCTCGACTAGCACAGATACGCAGTATTTT; CDR3 protein: CASSPDSSTSTDTQYF; D gene: -; J gene: TRBJ2-3; V gene: TRBV11-3; clone size: -
CDR3 DNA: TGCGCCAGCAGCCAAGAACTAGCGGACACAGATACGCAGTATTTT; CDR3 protein: CASSQELADTDTQYF; D gene: TRBD2; J gene: TRBJ2-3; V gene: TRBV4-3; clone size: -
CDR3 DNA: TGTGCCAGCAGCTTAGGAGCGGGAGTCCCCCATGAGCAGTTCTTC; CDR3 protein: CASSLGAGVPHEQFF; D gene: TRBD2; J gene: TRBJ2-1; V gene: TRBV7-2; clone size: -
CDR3 DNA: TGTGCCAGCATGTCAGGACAGGGACCCTACGAGCAGTACTTC; CDR3 protein: CASMSGQGPYEQYF; D gene: TRBD1; J gene: TRBJ2-7; V gene: TRBV7-9; clone size: once
CDR3 DNA: TGTGCCAGCAGTTTATCCCCCCGGCAGCCCCAGCATTTT; CDR3 protein: CASSLSPRQPQHF; D gene: -; J gene: TRBJ1-5; V gene: TRBV27; clone size: -
CDR3 DNA: TGTGCCAGCACCTCGCGGGGCTATGGCTACACCTTC; CDR3 protein: CASTSRGYGYTF; D gene: -; J gene: TRBJ1-2; V gene: TRBV28; clone size: -
CDR3 DNA: TGCGCCAGCAGCCAAGGGAGTCGGTCCGACTCCTACAATGAGCAGTTCTTC; CDR3 protein: CASSQGSRSDSYNEQFF; D gene: -; J gene: TRBJ2-1; V gene: TRBV4-1; clone size: -
CDR3 DNA: TGTGCCAGCACGGAGGCCGGAAACGGGGGTTACGAGCAGTACTTC; CDR3 protein: CASTEAGNGGYEQYF; D gene: -; J gene: TRBJ2-7; V gene: TRBV6-1; clone size: -
CDR3 DNA: TGTGCCAGCAGTTATCGACCGGGACTAGCGAACTCCTACAATGAGCAGTTCTTC; CDR3 protein: CASSYRPGLANSYNEQFF; D gene: TRBD2; J gene: TRBJ2-1; V gene: TRBV28; clone size: -
CDR3 DNA: TGTGCCAGCAGTTTCTCCGGGGAGCTGTTTTTT; CDR3 protein: CASSFSGELFF; D gene: -; J gene: TRBJ2-2; V gene: TRBV28; clone size: -
CDR3 DNA: TGTGCCAGCAGTCCCCCCGGGACAGCGCAGTATTTT; CDR3 protein: CASSPPGTAQYF; D gene: TRBD1; J gene: TRBJ2-3; V gene: TRBV27; clone size: -
CDR3 DNA: TGTGCCAGCAGTGAAGCCGGGGTAGCCAAAAACATTCAGTACTTC; CDR3 protein: CASSEAGVAKNIQYF; D gene: -; J gene: TRBJ2-4; V gene: TRBV6-1; clone size: -
CDR3 DNA: TGTGCCAGCAGCTCACGGACAGGGGGCACAGATACGCAGTATTTT; CDR3 protein: CASSSRTGGTDTQYF; D gene: TRBD1; J gene: TRBJ2-3; V gene: TRBV7-8; clone size: -
CDR3 DNA: TGTGCCAGCAGCGTAGAGGGGACTAAATCTGGTGAGCAGTTCTTC; CDR3 protein: CASSVEGTKSGEQFF; D gene: TRBD2; J gene: TRBJ2-1; V gene: TRBV9; clone size: -
CDR3 DNA: TGTGCCAGCAGCGCTACAGGGAAGGTAGCCAAAAACATTCAGTACTTC; CDR3 protein: CASSATGKVAKNIQYF; D gene: -; J gene: TRBJ2-4; V gene: TRBV11-2; clone size: -
CDR3 DNA: TGTGCCAGCAGCTCCCCGGGGTTTGCATCGGAGGGGTACGAGCAGTACTTC; CDR3 protein: CASSSPGFASEGYEQYF; D gene: -; J gene: TRBJ2-7; V gene: TRBV5-4; clone size: -
CDR3 DNA: TGCGCCAGCAGCCAAGAGGGGTCAGGGGCCGGGGAGCTGTTTTTT; CDR3 protein: CASSQEGSGAGELFF; D gene: -; J gene: TRBJ2-2; V gene: TRBV4-3; clone size: -
CDR3 DNA: TGTGCCAGCAGTCCCCGGACAGGGAACGAGCAGTTCTTC; CDR3 protein: CASSPRTGNEQFF; D gene: TRBD1; J gene: TRBJ2-1; V gene: TRBV6-1; clone size: -
CDR3 DNA: TGTGCCAGCAGCTTAGGACTGGGGAACACTGAAGCTTTCTTT; CDR3 protein: CASSLGLGNTEAFF; D gene: -; J gene: TRBJ1-1; V gene: TRBV7-8; clone size: once
CDR3 DNA: TGTGCCAGCAGTTATAATAGACTAGCTGAGACCCAGTACTTC; CDR3 protein: CASSYNRLAETQYF; D gene: TRBD2; J gene: TRBJ2-5; V gene: TRBV28; clone size: -